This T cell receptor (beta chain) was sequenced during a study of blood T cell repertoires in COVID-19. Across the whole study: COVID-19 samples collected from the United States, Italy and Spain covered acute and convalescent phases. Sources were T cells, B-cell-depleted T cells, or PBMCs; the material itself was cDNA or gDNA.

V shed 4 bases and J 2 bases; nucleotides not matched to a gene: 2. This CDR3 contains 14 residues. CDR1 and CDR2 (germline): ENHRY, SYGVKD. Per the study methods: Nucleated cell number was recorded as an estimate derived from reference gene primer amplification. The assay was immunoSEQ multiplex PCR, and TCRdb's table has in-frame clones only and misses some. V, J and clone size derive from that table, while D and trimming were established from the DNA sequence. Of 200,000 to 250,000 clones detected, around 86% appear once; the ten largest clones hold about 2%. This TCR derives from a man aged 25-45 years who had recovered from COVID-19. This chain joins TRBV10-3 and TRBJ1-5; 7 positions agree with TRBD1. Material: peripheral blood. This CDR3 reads CAISGGTGNQPQHF. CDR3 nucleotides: TGTGCCATCAGTGGGGGGACAGGCAATCAGCCCCAGCATTTT.